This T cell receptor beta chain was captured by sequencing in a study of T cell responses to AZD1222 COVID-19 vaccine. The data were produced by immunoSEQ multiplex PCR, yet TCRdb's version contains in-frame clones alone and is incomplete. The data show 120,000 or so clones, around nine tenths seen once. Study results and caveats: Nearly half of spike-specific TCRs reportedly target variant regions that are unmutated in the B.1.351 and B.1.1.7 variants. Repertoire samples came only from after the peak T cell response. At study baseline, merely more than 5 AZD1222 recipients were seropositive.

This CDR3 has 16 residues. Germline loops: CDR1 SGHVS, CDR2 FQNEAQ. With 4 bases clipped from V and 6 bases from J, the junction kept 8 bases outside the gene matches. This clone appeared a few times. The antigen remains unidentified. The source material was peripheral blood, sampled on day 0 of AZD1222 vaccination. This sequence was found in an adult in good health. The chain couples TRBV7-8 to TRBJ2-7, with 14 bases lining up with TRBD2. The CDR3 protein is CASSSHGLAGGSEQYF. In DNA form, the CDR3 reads TGTGCCAGCAGCTCCCACGGACTAGCGGGAGGTTCCGAGCAGTACTTC.